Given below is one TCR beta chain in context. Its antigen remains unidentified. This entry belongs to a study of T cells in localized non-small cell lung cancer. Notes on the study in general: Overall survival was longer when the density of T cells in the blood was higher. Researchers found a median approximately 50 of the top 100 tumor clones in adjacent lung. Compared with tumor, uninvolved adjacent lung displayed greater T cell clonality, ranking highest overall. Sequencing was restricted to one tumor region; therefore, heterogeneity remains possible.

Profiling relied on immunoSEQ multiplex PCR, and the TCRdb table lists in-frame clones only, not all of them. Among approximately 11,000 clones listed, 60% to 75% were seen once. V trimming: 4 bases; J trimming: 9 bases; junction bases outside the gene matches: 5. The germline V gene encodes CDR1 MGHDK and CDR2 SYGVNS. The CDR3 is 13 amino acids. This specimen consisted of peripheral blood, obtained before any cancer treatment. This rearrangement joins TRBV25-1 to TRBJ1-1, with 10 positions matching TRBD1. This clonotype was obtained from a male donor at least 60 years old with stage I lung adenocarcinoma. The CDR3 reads CASSVDRGLKAFF. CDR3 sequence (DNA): TGTGCCAGCAGTGTCGACAGGGGGCTAAAAGCTTTCTTT.